The entry below gives a single T cell receptor beta chain sequence along with its context. Its matching antigen is unknown. Distinct nucleotide sequences in the sample also encode this CDR3. The sample is drawn from a study of OX40 agonist ivuxolimab in advanced cancers. Overall study context: Having had anti-PD-1, anti-PD-L1 or anti-CTLA-4 therapy before was allowed, and roughly 38% had some.

Germline V gene data show CDR1 as SQVTM and CDR2 as ANQGSEA. V shed 4 bases and J shed 4 bases, with 7 bases lying between them. The CDR3 is 11 residues long. Sequencing was performed with immunoSEQ multiplex PCR; in TCRdb, only in-frame clones are kept and a portion is missing. The repertoire holds 67,000 or so clones, with approximately 90% as singletons. Study-wide points: Both blood CD4+ and CD8+ T cells showed clonal growth by week 6 at 0.1 to 3.0 mg/kg. Compared with others, partial responders at 0.1-3.0 mg/kg displayed clonal expansion among the lowest. CD8+ T cells showed, on average, more clonal expansion than CD4+ cells.

The genes are TRBV29-1 and TRBJ1-2; a weak D match, TRBD1 (5 bases). Sequenced material: CD4+ or CD8+ T cells sorted from blood, taken in a trial of the OX40 agonist ivuxolimab. This receptor was obtained from an adult with an advanced solid tumor such as melanoma, head and neck, liver or kidney cancer. The chain's CDR3 is CSVGGSYGYTF. In DNA, the CDR3 is TGCAGCGTTGGGGGGAGCTATGGCTACACCTTC.